The clone carrying this T cell receptor beta chain was observed a few times. Its antigen is unknown. Germline CDR1 is GTSNPN and CDR2 is SVGIG (reference sequence). V was cut by 2 bases and J by 2 bases, with 10 bases left in between. There are 14 residues in the CDR3. The entry originates in a study of T cell responses to AZD1222 COVID-19 vaccine. General study points: There were mostly white British donors and more females than males, and clonal diversity was possibly underestimated. Repertoire collection took place solely once the T cell response had peaked. Reportedly, nearly half of unique spike TCRs recognized epitopes outside B.1.351/B.1.1.7 mutations.

Sequencing was performed with immunoSEQ multiplex PCR; in TCRdb, only in-frame clones are kept and a portion is missing. The sample lists 70,000 to 85,000 clones; 82% were seen once. The chain has TRBV30 and TRBJ2-1, with D maybe TRBD2 (5 bases). The clonotype originates from an adult in good health. The material was peripheral blood, obtained on day 0 of AZD1222 vaccination. The CDR3 reads CAWSTGVAYNEQFF. For the CDR3, the DNA is TGTGCCTGGAGTACCGGGGTAGCCTACAATGAGCAGTTCTTC.